Sequencing of this T cell receptor (beta chain) was carried out in a study of cytomegalovirus exposure and HLA in healthy donors. Unmatched junction bases numbered 4, after V lost 2 bases and J lost 5 bases. The CDR3 spans 15 residues. Germline CDR1 is SGHDT and CDR2 is YYEEEE. Each of the donors was a healthy bone marrow donor. PCR was performed using 60 Vbeta and 13 Jbeta primers. Libraries were prepared by immunoSEQ multiplex PCR; TCRdb keeps only in-frame clonotypes and omits some of them. Of 100,000 or so clones in the sample, approximately 14% were seen once. This clone was picked up a small number of times. Its cognate antigen is unknown. General study findings and limits: In a later analysis, V- and J-gene trimming of beta chains associated with a DCLRE1C missense variant, replicated independently.

Sequenced: PBMCs. This TCR derives from a female donor in good health and CMV-seronegative. The rearrangement joins TRBV5-6 to TRBJ2-3, with TRBD2 identical over 11 bases. CDR3 protein: CASSFSGGALDTQYF. CDR3 nucleotides: TGTGCCAGCAGCTTTAGCGGGGGGGCCCTAGATACGCAGTATTTT.